The rows below give T cell receptor beta chains drawn from one sample of a study of cytomegalovirus exposure and HLA in healthy donors. Only in-frame clones appear in the TCRdb table, and some are missing; sequencing was by immunoSEQ multiplex PCR. The sample holds tens of thousands of clones. Sequencing input: PBMCs. Source of these receptors: a woman aged 18-30 years in good health and CMV-seronegative. Both conserved end residues are part of each CDR3. Each record gives: J gene, D gene, V gene, CDR3 DNA, CDR3 protein. The D gene is left open where the match is weak.

>TRBJ1-2|.|TRBV5-4
TGTGCCAGCAGCTTAGGAGGGGCGAGAGACTATGGCTACACCTTC
CASSLGGARDYGYTF
>TRBJ1-1|.|TRBV28
TGTGCCAGCAGTTTATCGAGAGCTGAAGCTTTCTTT
CASSLSRAEAFF
>TRBJ2-5|.|TRBV6-5
TGTGCCAGCAGACAAGAACAGTCGGAGACCCAGTACTTC
CASRQEQSETQYF
>TRBJ2-7|TRBD2|TRBV7-2
TGTGCCAGCAGCTCGGGGACTAGCGGGGCCTACGAGCAGTACTTC
CASSSGTSGAYEQYF
>TRBJ1-5|.|TRBV27
TGTGCCAGCAGACGGTATAGCAATCAGCCCCAGCATTTT
CASRRYSNQPQHF
>TRBJ1-5|.|TRBV18
TGTGCCAGCTCACCAAATTCAGGGGATCAGCCCCAGCATTTT
CASSPNSGDQPQHF
>TRBJ2-1|TRBD2|TRBV5-1
TGCGCCAGCAGCTTGGAGGCGACTAGCGGATACAATGAGCAGTTCTTC
CASSLEATSGYNEQFF
>TRBJ2-1|.|TRBV18
TGTGCCAGCTCACCGGGGAGCTCCTACAATGAGCAGTTCTTC
CASSPGSSYNEQFF
>TRBJ1-6|TRBD1|TRBV9
TGTGCCAGCAGCCGACTCTCGGGACAGCTAAATTCACCCCTCCACTTT
CASSRLSGQLNSPLHF
>TRBJ1-6|.|TRBV19
TGTGCCAGTAGTAAAACTCCTCCCGATTCACCCCTCCACTTT
CASSKTPPDSPLHF
>TRBJ2-7|.|TRBV5-1
TGCGCCAGCAGCTTGAAGGTCAGCGCCTACGAGCAGTACTTC
CASSLKVSAYEQYF
>TRBJ2-5|TRBD2|TRBV18
TGTGCCAGCTCACAAGGACTAGCGGTCGAGACCCAGTACTTC
CASSQGLAVETQYF
>TRBJ2-7|TRBD1|TRBV28
TGTGCCAGCACTTCGACAGGGCTTACCTACGAGCAGTACTTC
CASTSTGLTYEQYF
>TRBJ2-7|.|TRBV5-1
TGCGCCAGCAGTCCATCCCTAGCGAGGACCGGTATTGGGTCCTACGAGCAGTACTTC
CASSPSLARTGIGSYEQYF
>TRBJ2-7|.|TRBV6-5
TGTGCCAGCAGTTACGGTAGACGGACTACCTACGAGCAGTACTTC
CASSYGRRTTYEQYF
>TRBJ1-1|.|TRBV29-1
TGCAGCGTTGATGTGTCCGCCACGCGGGCTGAAGCTTTCTTT
CSVDVSATRAEAFF
>TRBJ2-7|.|TRBV19
TGTGCCAGTAGAAGGTCGGGGGATTACGAGCAGTACTTC
CASRRSGDYEQYF
>TRBJ2-7|.|TRBV6-1
TGTGCCAGCAGTGAAGAAGGGGGAAGCCCCTACGAGCAGTACTTC
CASSEEGGSPYEQYF
>TRBJ1-1|TRBD1|TRBV9
TGTGCCAGCAGCTTTGGACAGGGGGAGAACACTGAAGCTTTCTTT
CASSFGQGENTEAFF
>TRBJ1-2|.|TRBV29-1
TGCAGCGTTGACCTAACGACACCCTTCGACTATGGCTACACCTTC
CSVDLTTPFDYGYTF
>TRBJ1-5|TRBD1|TRBV29-1
TGCAGCGTCCGACAGGGATTGAGCAATCAGCCCCAGCATTTT
CSVRQGLSNQPQHF
>TRBJ2-3|TRBD1|TRBV30
TGTGCCTGGAAGGACAGGGGGCCAGGGGATACGCAGTATTTT
CAWKDRGPGDTQYF
>TRBJ1-1|TRBD1|TRBV30
TGTGCCTGGAGTGAGGTCAGGGGGACTGAAGCTTTCTTT
CAWSEVRGTEAFF
>TRBJ2-2|.|TRBV5-8
TGTGCCAGCAAACACAGGGTGTCGTTCACCGGGGAGCTGTTTTTT
CASKHRVSFTGELFF
>TRBJ2-2|.|TRBV14
TGTGCCAGCAGCCAAGAGGGGAGACATACGAACACCGGGGAGCTGTTTTTT
CASSQEGRHTNTGELFF
>TRBJ2-2|TRBD1|TRBV9
TGTGCCAGCAGCGTGCAGGGGGTGGTTGGGACCGGGGAGCTGTTTTTT
CASSVQGVVGTGELFF
>TRBJ2-7|TRBD1|TRBV6-5
TGTGCCAGCAGTCGGACCGGGACAGGGGGTTACGAGCAGTACTTC
CASSRTGTGGYEQYF
>TRBJ2-2|TRBD2|TRBV6-5
TGTGCCAGCAGTTACCGGGGGGCCGGGGAGCTGTTTTTT
CASSYRGAGELFF
>TRBJ2-7|.|TRBV10-3
TGTGCCATCAGTGAACCAGGGGCCAGGGGTCTATACGAGCAGTACTTC
CAISEPGARGLYEQYF
>TRBJ2-3|TRBD1|TRBV19
TGTGCCAGTAGTATCGCCCGGACAGGGGGAAGCACAGATACGCAGTATTTT
CASSIARTGGSTDTQYF
>TRBJ1-1|.|TRBV7-6
TGTGCCAGCAGCTTAGAGCGGGGCACTGAAGCTTTCTTT
CASSLERGTEAFF
>TRBJ1-1|.|TRBV30
TGTGCCTGGTCTTGGGGAGTGAACACTGAAGCTTTCTTT
CAWSWGVNTEAFF